This TCR beta chain was sequenced for a study of CD8+ T cells in alopecia areata. In each case, RNA was isolated and then reverse transcribed into cDNA as the sequencing template. Method: immunoSEQ multiplex PCR; TCRdb's copy keeps in-frame clones and lacks some. The table records about 37,000 clones, around half of them present only once. This clone has a handful of counts. Germline lookup yields CDR1 SGHRS and CDR2 YFSETQ. V trimming: 1 base; J trimming: 2 bases; junction bases outside the gene matches: 4. The CDR3 sequence is 17 residues long. For several of the biomarker-study patients, the CD4+ cells were further sorted so as to obtain CD25+CD127- cells.

The V call is TRBV5-1, the J call TRBJ2-2; 11 positions agree with TRBD2. The specimen sequenced was CD4+ Tregs sorted from blood. The sequence was obtained from a human donor with alopecia areata. The CDR3 loop reads CASSLTSGGLNTGELFF. CDR3 coding DNA: TGCGCCAGCAGCTTGACTAGCGGGGGATTAAACACCGGGGAGCTGTTTTTT.